This is a list of T cell receptor beta chains from one sample in a study of blood T cell repertoires in COVID-19. Profiling relied on immunoSEQ multiplex PCR, and the TCRdb table lists in-frame clones only, not all of them. The sample includes 450,000 or so clones, 80% to 90% of them seen just once. Source material: peripheral blood. The receptors derive from a man aged 18 to 29 with COVID-19, enrolled during active disease. Each CDR3 is given with its conserved first and last residue. A D gene is named only where the DNA matches it firmly. Clone size is given for some rows only: seen once, a few or many times, or a class if the clone is expanded.

v_call: TRBV19; clone_size: once; d_call: TRBD1; j_call: TRBJ1-1; cdr3_nt: TGTGCCAGTAGTATACAGGGGGCGCGAGGGACTGAAGCTTTCTTT; cdr3_aa: CASSIQGARGTEAFF
v_call: TRBV3-1/TRBV3-2; clone_size: -; d_call: -; j_call: TRBJ1-1; cdr3_nt: TGTGCCAGCAGCCAAGGGGTTGCGGGGGAGACGGCTTTCTTT; cdr3_aa: CASSQGVAGETAFF
v_call: TRBV18; clone_size: -; d_call: -; j_call: TRBJ1-2; cdr3_nt: TGTGCCAGCTCACTTCAGGGTGACTATGGCTACACCTTC; cdr3_aa: CASSLQGDYGYTF
v_call: TRBV7-9; clone_size: -; d_call: TRBD2; j_call: TRBJ2-2; cdr3_nt: TGTGCCAGCAGCTCGTCGCGGGGGACTAACACCGGGGAGCTGTTTTTT; cdr3_aa: CASSSSRGTNTGELFF
v_call: TRBV2; clone_size: -; d_call: TRBD1; j_call: TRBJ2-7; cdr3_nt: TGTGCCAGCAGTGAGACAGGGTACGAGCAGTACTTC; cdr3_aa: CASSETGYEQYF
v_call: TRBV10-2; clone_size: -; d_call: TRBD1; j_call: TRBJ1-6; cdr3_nt: TGCGCCAGCAGGCAACAAGACAGGGCTAATTCACCCCTCCACTTT; cdr3_aa: CASRQQDRANSPLHF
v_call: TRBV6-5; clone_size: -; d_call: TRBD1; j_call: TRBJ1-3; cdr3_nt: TGTGCCAGCAGAAACACAGGGGGCGGAAACACCATATATTTT; cdr3_aa: CASRNTGGGNTIYF
v_call: TRBV10-2; clone_size: -; d_call: -; j_call: TRBJ1-1; cdr3_nt: TGCGCCAGCAGTGAGTTAGTCCAGGGCTCCACTGAAGCTTTCTTT; cdr3_aa: CASSELVQGSTEAFF
v_call: TRBV12-3/TRBV12-4; clone_size: few; d_call: -; j_call: TRBJ1-1; cdr3_nt: TGTGCCAGCAGTAAGCGACTCACTGAAGCTTTCTTT; cdr3_aa: CASSKRLTEAFF
v_call: TRBV19; clone_size: -; d_call: -; j_call: TRBJ1-1; cdr3_nt: TGTGCCAGCAAACCAAGTACCAGGGGGAACACTGAAGCTTTCTTT; cdr3_aa: CASKPSTRGNTEAFF
v_call: TRBV11-3; clone_size: -; d_call: -; j_call: TRBJ2-1; cdr3_nt: TGTGCCAGCAGCGCGGACCCGGAGGGCAATGAGCAGTTCTTC; cdr3_aa: CASSADPEGNEQFF
v_call: TRBV10-2; clone_size: -; d_call: TRBD2; j_call: TRBJ2-2; cdr3_nt: TGCGCCAGCAGTGATTGGGGGGGGGCGAACACCGGGGAGCTGTTTTTT; cdr3_aa: CASSDWGGANTGELFF
v_call: TRBV18; clone_size: -; d_call: TRBD2; j_call: TRBJ2-2; cdr3_nt: TGTGCCAGCTCACCTTTCGCGGGAGAGTCCGGGGAGCTGTTTTTT; cdr3_aa: CASSPFAGESGELFF
v_call: TRBV4-1; clone_size: -; d_call: TRBD1; j_call: TRBJ2-1; cdr3_nt: TGCGCCAGCAGCCACGACAGGGGATTGGCGGGGATCTACAATGAGCAGTTCTTC; cdr3_aa: CASSHDRGLAGIYNEQFF
v_call: TRBV7-6; clone_size: -; d_call: -; j_call: TRBJ2-5; cdr3_nt: TGTGCCAGCAGCCCTCGATCTGGGAGCGGCGGGACCCAGTACTTC; cdr3_aa: CASSPRSGSGGTQYF
v_call: TRBV10-3; clone_size: -; d_call: TRBD2; j_call: TRBJ2-5; cdr3_nt: TGTGCCATCAGTGTCGCCCCGGGGGGTCAAGAGACCCAGTACTTC; cdr3_aa: CAISVAPGGQETQYF
v_call: TRBV12-3/TRBV12-4; clone_size: -; d_call: -; j_call: TRBJ2-7; cdr3_nt: TGTGCCAGCTGCCGGGACACCTACTACGAGCAGTACTTC; cdr3_aa: CASCRDTYYEQYF
v_call: TRBV2; clone_size: -; d_call: -; j_call: TRBJ2-5; cdr3_nt: TGTGCCAGCTGTCGGTTATCGCCCGAGGAGACCCAGTACTTC; cdr3_aa: CASCRLSPEETQYF
v_call: TRBV19; clone_size: once; d_call: -; j_call: TRBJ2-7; cdr3_nt: TGTGCCAGTAGTATTGGACATAACTACGAGCAGTACTTC; cdr3_aa: CASSIGHNYEQYF
v_call: TRBV2; clone_size: -; d_call: -; j_call: TRBJ1-2; cdr3_nt: TGTGCCAGCAGTCCGGGACTAGCTAACTATGGCTACACCTTC; cdr3_aa: CASSPGLANYGYTF
v_call: TRBV6-5; clone_size: -; d_call: -; j_call: TRBJ1-2; cdr3_nt: TGTGCCAGCAGCCGGGGGACGGATTATGGCTACACCTTC; cdr3_aa: CASSRGTDYGYTF
v_call: TRBV6-6; clone_size: -; d_call: -; j_call: TRBJ1-2; cdr3_nt: TGTGCCAGCAGTTACTCGGGGTTGGGGGGGTACTATGGCTACACCTTC; cdr3_aa: CASSYSGLGGYYGYTF
v_call: TRBV19; clone_size: -; d_call: -; j_call: TRBJ1-2; cdr3_nt: TGTGCCACCTTAGGGGGAGCCTATGGCTACACCTTC; cdr3_aa: CATLGGAYGYTF
v_call: TRBV5-4; clone_size: -; d_call: TRBD2; j_call: TRBJ2-1; cdr3_nt: TGTGCCAGCAGCGGGACTAGCGGATACAATGAGCAGTTCTTC; cdr3_aa: CASSGTSGYNEQFF
v_call: TRBV19; clone_size: -; d_call: -; j_call: TRBJ2-1; cdr3_nt: TGTGCCAGTAGTATTGTCTACGGGGAGGACTACAATGAGCAGTTCTTC; cdr3_aa: CASSIVYGEDYNEQFF
v_call: TRBV21-1; clone_size: -; d_call: -; j_call: TRBJ2-1; cdr3_nt: TGTGCCTGTAAGAGCGGGGGGAAGATCTACAATGAGCAGTTCTTC; cdr3_aa: CACKSGGKIYNEQFF
v_call: TRBV5-4; clone_size: -; d_call: TRBD2; j_call: TRBJ2-7; cdr3_nt: TGTGCCAGCAGGGGAGGGACTAGCGGGACTTACGAGCAGTACTTC; cdr3_aa: CASRGGTSGTYEQYF